This entry describes one T cell receptor (beta chain). Antigen unknown. This record comes from a study of OX40 agonist ivuxolimab in advanced cancers. Broader study findings: Also showing low normalized T-cell clonal expansion were some of the nonresponders. At 0.1-3.0 mg/kg, partial responders had clonal expansion among the lowest observed.

Measured with immunoSEQ multiplex PCR; TCRdb has only the in-frame clones, and not every one. This sample carries over 80,000 clones, over 80% of them seen once, and the ten largest clones take more than 0.7%. This TCR was recovered from an adult with an advanced solid tumor such as melanoma, head and neck, liver or kidney cancer. The starting material was CD4+ or CD8+ T cells sorted from blood, obtained in a trial of the OX40 agonist ivuxolimab.

The CDR3 sequence is CASSLLLAGGQETQYF. CDR3 bases: TGCGCCAGCAGCTTGTTACTAGCGGGGGGTCAAGAGACCCAGTACTTC. The V and J genes are TRBV5-1 and TRBJ2-5, with 12 nucleotides matching TRBD2. The CDR3 is made up of 16 amino acids. Germline CDR1 SGHRS, CDR2 YFSETQ. J was trimmed by 2 bases and V by 1 base; bases with no gene match: 3.